Here is one T cell receptor beta chain with its context. Its specificity is unknown. An end of the junction does not agree with germline; a read error may underlie this. The template was RNA from unsorted bulk tissue. The normal lung tissue was taken more than 3 cm from the tumor edge. These data originate in a study of tumor and adjacent non-tumor tissue in lung cancer. Looked up from germline, CDR1 is LGHNA and CDR2 is YSLEER. The CDR3 spans 17 residues. The study, taken as a whole, reports: In normal lung, the top 100 clones were significantly more dominant than in tumor.

The library came from three nested PCR rounds adapted from ARM-PCR protocols. From the multiplex PCR reads, TCRdb called clonotypes with MiXCR, one entry per CDR3 protein. Of over 100,000 distinct CDR3 sequences listed, under 65% are singletons. The chain joins TRBV4-3 to TRBJ2-1, with 12 bases matching TRBD2. The sequencing input was distant non-tumor lung tissue. The TCR comes from a man aged 55 to 69 with non-small cell lung cancer. CDR3 nucleotides: TGCGCCAGCAGCCAAACTAGCGGGAGGCCCTCCTACAACGAGCAGTTATTC. Translating it yields CASSQTSGRPSYNEQLF.